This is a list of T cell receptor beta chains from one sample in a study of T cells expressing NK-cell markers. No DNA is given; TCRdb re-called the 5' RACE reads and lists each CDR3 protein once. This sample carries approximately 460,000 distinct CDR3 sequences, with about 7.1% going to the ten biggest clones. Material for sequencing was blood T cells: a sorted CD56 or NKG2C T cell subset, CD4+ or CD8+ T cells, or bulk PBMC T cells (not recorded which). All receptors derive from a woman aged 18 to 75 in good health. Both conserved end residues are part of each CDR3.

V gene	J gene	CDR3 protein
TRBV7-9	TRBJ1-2	CASSLEETGYTF
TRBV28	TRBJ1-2	CASSLGRVENYGYTF
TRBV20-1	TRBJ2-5	CSARRWDEETQYF
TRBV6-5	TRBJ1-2	CASSPNRGGYTF
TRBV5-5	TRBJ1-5	CASSLTGDVYSNQPQHF
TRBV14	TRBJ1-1	CASSQRTSASWAFF
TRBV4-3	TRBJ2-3	CASSQAWPGGFGDTQYF
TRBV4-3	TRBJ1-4	CTSSQDTFEKLFF
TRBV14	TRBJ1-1	CASSQVRGITEAFF
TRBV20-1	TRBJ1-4	CSARSLKTDATNEKLFF
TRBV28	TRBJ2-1	CASSPRDWPGEQFF
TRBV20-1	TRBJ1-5	CSAPNPTGGGGPQHF
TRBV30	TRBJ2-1	CAFHRGGGATYNEQFF
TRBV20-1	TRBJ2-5	CSARPSGGLETQYF
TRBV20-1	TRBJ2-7	CSAPYGSYEQYF
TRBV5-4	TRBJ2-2	CASSLDRGMGELFF
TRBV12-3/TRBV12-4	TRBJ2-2	CASTTRVSTTGELFF
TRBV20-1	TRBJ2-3	CSAITQRADTQYF
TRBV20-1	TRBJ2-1	CSARELAGQSSYNEQFF
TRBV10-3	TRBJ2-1	CAISDFAGEIPNEQFF